This TCR beta chain is drawn from a study of blood T cell repertoires in COVID-19. The table came from immunoSEQ multiplex PCR; TCRdb's copy has only in-frame clones and leaves some out. The sample consists of about 160,000 clones, roughly 79% of them appearing once. V was clipped by 2 bases and J by 4 bases, with 14 bases between them. The CDR3 totals 15 residues. Germline CDR1 KGHSH, CDR2 LQKENI. The sample taken for sequencing was peripheral blood. The TCR sequence derives from a woman of 80 years or more with acute or convalescent COVID-19. V usage is TRBV18 and J usage is TRBJ1-1, with D unclear. The CDR3 protein is CASSPSIPGPTEAFF. In DNA, the CDR3 is TGTGCCAGCTCACCATCGATCCCAGGCCCCACTGAAGCTTTCTTT.